A selection of T cell receptor beta chains follows, all from one sample in a study of T cells in narcolepsy. Generated by immunoSEQ multiplex PCR, the TCRdb table keeps only in-frame clones and is missing some. The table includes 28,000 or so clones, approximately 89% detected once. Source material: CD45RA- memory CD4+ T cells from PBMCs. Receptors originate from a human donor with narcolepsy. CDR3s include the opening cysteine and the closing phenylalanine or tryptophan. The order of the fields is CDR3 protein, CDR3 DNA, D gene, J gene, clone size, V gene. A D gene is named only where the DNA matches it firmly. Only some rows state a clone size, as once, few, many or a class for expanded clones.

CGTLENTEAFF,TGTGGTACTCTTGAGAACACTGAAGCTTTCTTT,-,TRBJ1-1,-,TRBV6-6
CASSLDRTDTQYF,TGTGCCAGCTCACTGGACAGGACAGATACGCAGTATTTT,TRBD1,TRBJ2-3,-,TRBV18
CASGRGNTGELFF,TGTGCCAGCGGCAGGGGAAACACCGGGGAGCTGTTTTTT,-,TRBJ2-2,-,TRBV11-3
CASSLGAGYTF,TGTGCCAGCAGCTTGGGGGCTGGCTACACCTTC,-,TRBJ1-2,-,TRBV5-6
CASGIRTYGYTF,TGTGCCAGCGGGATTCGAACCTATGGCTACACCTTC,-,TRBJ1-2,-,TRBV5-8
CASSLRTGSSPLHF,TGTGCCAGCAGCTTGAGGACAGGTTCTTCACCCCTCCACTTT,TRBD1,TRBJ1-6,-,TRBV5-4
CASSLSLSWELFF,TGCGCCAGCAGCTTGTCGCTTTCCTGGGAGCTGTTTTTT,-,TRBJ2-2,-,TRBV5-1
CASSFRSSGRGIYNEQFF,TGTGCCAGCAGCTTTCGATCGTCTGGGCGGGGGATCTACAATGAGCAGTTCTTC,TRBD2,TRBJ2-1,few,TRBV7-8
CASSPFGGTRTDTQYF,TGTGCCAGTAGTCCGTTCGGGGGGACACGCACAGATACGCAGTATTTT,-,TRBJ2-3,-,TRBV19
CASSLVDGGTTEAFF,TGTGCCAGCAGCTTAGTGGACGGGGGGACCACTGAAGCTTTCTTT,-,TRBJ1-1,once,TRBV7-9
CASGGHGTEAFF,TGCGCCAGCGGGGGACATGGCACTGAAGCTTTCTTT,-,TRBJ1-1,-,TRBV10-2
CASSVLLADQETQYF,TGTGCCAGCAGTGTCCTACTAGCGGACCAAGAGACCCAGTACTTC,TRBD2,TRBJ2-5,-,TRBV2
CASSPVTSAGELFF,TGTGCCAGCTCACCCGTTACAAGCGCCGGGGAGCTGTTTTTT,-,TRBJ2-2,-,TRBV18
CASSQVPATGATEAFF,TGCGCCAGCAGCCAAGTTCCAGCGACAGGGGCCACTGAAGCTTTCTTT,TRBD1,TRBJ1-1,once,TRBV5-1
CASSEVGQPQHF,TGTGCCAGCAGTGAAGTTGGCCAGCCCCAGCATTTT,-,TRBJ1-5,-,TRBV6-1
CASSLGTQETQYF,TGCGCCAGCAGCTTGGGTACGCAAGAGACCCAGTACTTC,-,TRBJ2-5,-,TRBV5-1
CASRIKGLENEQYF,TGCGCCAGCCGGATCAAGGGTTTGGAGAACGAGCAGTACTTC,-,TRBJ2-7,-,TRBV5-1
CASSTRGSNQPQHF,TGTGCCAGCAGTACTCGAGGGTCCAATCAGCCCCAGCATTTT,-,TRBJ1-5,-,TRBV27
CASSAEISGANVLTF,TGTGCCAGCAGTGCTGAGATCTCTGGGGCCAACGTCCTGACTTTC,-,TRBJ2-6,-,TRBV2
CASSTRDASTEAFF,TGTGCCAGCAGCACGCGGGACGCAAGCACTGAAGCTTTCTTT,-,TRBJ1-1,-,TRBV7-9
CASSMGLEPNEQFF,TGTGCCAGTAGTATGGGACTAGAACCAAATGAGCAGTTCTTC,TRBD2,TRBJ2-1,-,TRBV19
CASSPGPTKETQYF,TGTGCCAGCAGCCCCGGACCGACAAAAGAGACCCAGTACTTC,-,TRBJ2-5,few,TRBV11-2
CASRTSGDTDTQYF,TGTGCCAGCAGGACTAGCGGGGACACAGATACGCAGTATTTT,TRBD2,TRBJ2-3,-,TRBV5-4
CASSSLDIQTQYF,TGTGCCAGCAGCTCTTTGGACATACAGACCCAGTACTTC,-,TRBJ2-5,-,TRBV7-6
CASSKVPGVENTIYF,TGTGCCAGCAGCAAAGTTCCAGGAGTAGAAAACACCATATATTTT,-,TRBJ1-3,-,TRBV21-1
CARGQGSTGELFF,TGTGCCAGGGGACAGGGGTCCACCGGGGAGCTGTTTTTT,TRBD1,TRBJ2-2,-,TRBV2
CASSTDRRVWTEAFF,TGTGCCAGCAGTACAGACCGCAGGGTTTGGACTGAAGCTTTCTTT,-,TRBJ1-1,-,TRBV27
CSARDNPEAFF,TGCAGTGCTAGAGATAACCCTGAAGCTTTCTTT,-,TRBJ1-1,-,TRBV20-1
CASSLSVRGGANVLTF,TGCGCCAGCAGCTTATCCGTGCGAGGTGGGGCCAACGTCCTGACTTTC,-,TRBJ2-6,-,TRBV5-1
CASRREKDRMDQPQHF,TGTGCCAGTAGGAGGGAGAAGGACAGGATGGATCAGCCCCAGCATTTT,TRBD1,TRBJ1-5,-,TRBV19
CASSVAGGITDTQYF,TGTGCCAGCAGCGTAGCGGGGGGCATAACAGATACGCAGTATTTT,-,TRBJ2-3,-,TRBV9
CASMRRGGYEQYF,TGTGCCAGCATGAGGAGGGGGGGGTACGAGCAGTACTTC,-,TRBJ2-7,few,TRBV6-5
CASSETTRHGEQYF,TGTGCCAGCAGTGAAACCACCAGGCATGGCGAGCAGTACTTC,-,TRBJ2-7,-,TRBV2
CASSDSQENTIYF,TGTGCCAGCAGTGACAGTCAGGAAAACACCATATATTTT,-,TRBJ1-3,-,TRBV2
CASSGDWATNEKLFF,TGTGCCAGCAGTGGGGATTGGGCAACTAATGAAAAACTGTTTTTT,-,TRBJ1-4,few,TRBV2
CASSWRQGRDGYTF,TGTGCCAGCAGTTGGCGACAGGGGCGGGATGGCTACACCTTC,TRBD1,TRBJ1-2,-,TRBV27
CASSPYSVADTQYF,TGTGCCAGCTCACCATATTCGGTAGCAGATACGCAGTATTTT,-,TRBJ2-3,-,TRBV18
CASSLAGLAGNEQFF,TGTGCCAGCAGCTTAGCGGGACTAGCGGGAAATGAGCAGTTCTTC,TRBD2,TRBJ2-1,-,TRBV7-2
CSVEQGRSEKLFF,TGCAGCGTTGAACAGGGGCGGAGTGAAAAACTGTTTTTT,-,TRBJ1-4,-,TRBV29-1
CASSLQGGEAEAFF,TGCGCCAGCAGCTTGCAGGGGGGGGAGGCTGAAGCTTTCTTT,TRBD1,TRBJ1-1,-,TRBV5-1
CASSPLPSGGSGYTF,TGTGCCAGCAGCCCCCTCCCCTCAGGGGGAAGCGGCTACACCTTC,TRBD1,TRBJ1-2,-,TRBV7-6
CASSVTASYRELFF,TGTGCCAGCAGCGTAACGGCTAGCTACCGGGAGCTGTTTTTT,-,TRBJ2-2,-,TRBV9
CSATTAPTQYF,TGCAGTGCTACGACAGCCCCTACCCAGTACTTC,-,TRBJ2-5,-,TRBV20-1
CASSSQRTEAFF,TGTGCCAGCAGCTCCCAGCGAACTGAAGCTTTCTTT,-,TRBJ1-1,-,TRBV11-2
CAISESTENTEAFF,TGTGCCATCAGTGAGTCGACGGAAAACACTGAAGCTTTCTTT,-,TRBJ1-1,-,TRBV10-3
CASSLLQGNTDTQYF,TGTGCCAGCAGCTTGCTGCAGGGGAACACAGATACGCAGTATTTT,-,TRBJ2-3,-,TRBV5-6
CASSPGERNTIYF,TGTGCCAGCAGCCCGGGAGAAAGAAACACCATATATTTT,-,TRBJ1-3,few,TRBV5-6
CASTERGSGALDEKLFF,TGTGCCAGCACGGAAAGGGGATCCGGCGCCCTTGATGAAAAACTGTTTTTT,-,TRBJ1-4,-,TRBV28
CASTLMGEDTEAFF,TGTGCCAGCACCTTGATGGGGGAGGACACTGAAGCTTTCTTT,-,TRBJ1-1,once,TRBV6-1
CASRDPGQGTEAFF,TGCGCCAGCAGAGACCCGGGACAGGGTACTGAAGCTTTCTTT,TRBD1,TRBJ1-1,-,TRBV5-1
CASSLRWDTQYF,TGTGCCAGCAGCTTGCGGTGGGATACGCAGTATTTT,-,TRBJ2-3,-,TRBV5-5